This T cell receptor (beta chain) appears in the sequencing data of a study of OX40 agonist ivuxolimab in advanced cancers. Study background: The study enrolled dose-escalation patients with hepatocellular carcinoma, melanoma, renal cell or head and neck cancer. Prior anti-PD-1, anti-PD-L1 or anti-CTLA-4 therapy did not bar entry, and 40% to 45% had some.

Using immunoSEQ multiplex PCR, the repertoire was profiled, and TCRdb retains in-frame clones only, with some absent. The sample yields around 74,000 clones, around 90% seen once. Worth noting for this clone: The antigen is undetermined.

This CDR3 is 19 amino acids long. Trimming pared 0 bases from V and 0 bases from J, leaving 20 bases between. The germline CDR1 and CDR2 sequences are LGHNA and YSLEER. Study outcomes and limitations: On average, a greater number of expanded clones characterised CD8+ T cells relative to CD4+.

The sample here was CD4+ or CD8+ T cells sorted from blood, taken in a trial of the OX40 agonist ivuxolimab. The TCR sequence derives from an adult with an advanced solid tumor such as melanoma, head and neck, liver or kidney cancer. V usage is TRBV4-3 and J usage is TRBJ1-1; D may be TRBD1 (6 bases). CDR3 DNA sequence: TGCGCCAGCAGCCAAGATGAACGGATGGACAGCTTCTTGAACACTGAAGCTTTCTTT. Translating gives CASSQDERMDSFLNTEAFF.